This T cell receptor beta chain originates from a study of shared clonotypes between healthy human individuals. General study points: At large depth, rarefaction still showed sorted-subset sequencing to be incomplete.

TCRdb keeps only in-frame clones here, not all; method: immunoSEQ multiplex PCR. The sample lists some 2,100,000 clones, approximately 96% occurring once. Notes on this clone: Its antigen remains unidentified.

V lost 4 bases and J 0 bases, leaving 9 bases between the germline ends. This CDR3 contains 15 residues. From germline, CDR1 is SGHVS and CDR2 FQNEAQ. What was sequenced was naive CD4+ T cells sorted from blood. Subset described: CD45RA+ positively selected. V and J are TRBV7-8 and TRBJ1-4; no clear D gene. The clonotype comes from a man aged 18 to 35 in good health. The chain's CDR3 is CASSSELTTNEKLFF. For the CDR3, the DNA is TGTGCCAGCAGCTCCGAACTCACAACTAATGAAAAACTGTTTTTT.